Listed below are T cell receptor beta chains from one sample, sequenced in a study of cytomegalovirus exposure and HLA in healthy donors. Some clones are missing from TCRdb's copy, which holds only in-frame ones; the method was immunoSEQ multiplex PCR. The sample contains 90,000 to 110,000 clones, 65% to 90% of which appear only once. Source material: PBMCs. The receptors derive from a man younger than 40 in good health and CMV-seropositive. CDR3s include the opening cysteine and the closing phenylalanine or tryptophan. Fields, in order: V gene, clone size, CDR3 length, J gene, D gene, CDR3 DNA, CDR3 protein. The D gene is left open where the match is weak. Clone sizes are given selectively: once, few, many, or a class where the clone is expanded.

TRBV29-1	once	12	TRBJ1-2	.	TGCAGCACGATGAGGGCCCTCTATGGCTACACCTTC	CSTMRALYGYTF
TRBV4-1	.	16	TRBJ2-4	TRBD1	TGCGCCAGCAGCCAAGCCCCCAGGGGGCGGGCAAACATTCAGTACTTC	CASSQAPRGRANIQYF
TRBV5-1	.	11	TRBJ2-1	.	TGCGCCAGCAGCTTGGGTCCAGAGCAGTTCTTC	CASSLGPEQFF
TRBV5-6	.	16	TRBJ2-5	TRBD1	TGTGCCAGCAGCTTGGCCGGGACAGGGACCCAAGAGACCCAGTACTTC	CASSLAGTGTQETQYF
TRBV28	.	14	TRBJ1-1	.	TGTGCCAGCAGTTTATTTCGGGGGAACACTGAAGCTTTCTTT	CASSLFRGNTEAFF
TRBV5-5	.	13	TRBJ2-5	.	TGTGCCAGCAACTGGGCCGCTCAAGAGACCCAGTACTTC	CASNWAAQETQYF
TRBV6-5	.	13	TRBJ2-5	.	TGTGCCAGCCAGGGATCCCTTCAAGAGACCCAGTACTTC	CASQGSLQETQYF
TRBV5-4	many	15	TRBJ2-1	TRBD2	TGTGCCAGCAGCTGGCGGGGGTTACTCGGCAATGAGCAGTTCTTC	CASSWRGLLGNEQFF
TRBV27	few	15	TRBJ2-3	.	TGTGCCAGCAGTTTAGGATGGGGCCGAACAGATACGCAGTATTTT	CASSLGWGRTDTQYF
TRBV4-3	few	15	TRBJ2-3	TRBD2	TGCGCCAGCAGCCAAGTAGCGGGGAGCACAGATACGCAGTATTTT	CASSQVAGSTDTQYF
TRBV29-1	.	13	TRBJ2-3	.	TGCAGCGCCCGAAGAGCGGTCACAGATACGCAGTATTTT	CSARRAVTDTQYF